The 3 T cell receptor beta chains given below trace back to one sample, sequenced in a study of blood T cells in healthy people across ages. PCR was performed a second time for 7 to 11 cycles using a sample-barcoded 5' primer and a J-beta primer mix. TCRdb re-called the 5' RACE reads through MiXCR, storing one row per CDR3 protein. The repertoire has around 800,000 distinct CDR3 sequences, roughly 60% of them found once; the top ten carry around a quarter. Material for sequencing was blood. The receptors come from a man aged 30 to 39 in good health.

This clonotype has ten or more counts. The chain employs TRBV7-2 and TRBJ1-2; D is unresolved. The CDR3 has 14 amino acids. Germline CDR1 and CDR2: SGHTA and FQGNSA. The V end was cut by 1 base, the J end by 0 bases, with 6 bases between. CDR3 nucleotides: TGTGCCAGCAGCTTAGTGGGTTCTAACTATGGCTACACCTTC. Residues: CASSLVGSNYGYTF.

As DNA, the CDR3 is TGTGCCAGCAGCTTACGAGGGGAGTCTAGCGGATTCTACGAGCAGTACTTC. Its protein product is CASSLRGESSGFYEQYF. The chain uses TRBV11-2 and TRBJ2-7; 7 bases are shared with TRBD2. Trimming cost V 2 bases and J 3 bases; bases outside gene matches: 13. The CDR3 contains 17 residues. Germline V gene sequence: CDR1 SGHAT, CDR2 FQNNGV.

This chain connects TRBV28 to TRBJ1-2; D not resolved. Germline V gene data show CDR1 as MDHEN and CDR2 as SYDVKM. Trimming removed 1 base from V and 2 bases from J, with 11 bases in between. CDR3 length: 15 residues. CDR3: CASSLFWQANYGYTF. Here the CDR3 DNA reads TGTGCCAGCAGTTTATTCTGGCAGGCCAACTATGGCTACACCTTC.